The subject of this entry is one T cell receptor (beta chain). The antigen is undetermined. An amount of RNA that ranged from about 0.45 to 1 ug was reverse transcribed with random hexamers. Coverage of TCR beta CDR3 amplification by immunoSEQ multiplex PCR extended to 54 Vbeta and 13 Jbeta. TCRdb called the immunoSEQ multiplex PCR reads again in MiXCR, with one record for every CDR3 protein. The sample consists of 95,000 to 150,000 distinct CDR3 sequences, just under 95% of them appearing once. These data come from a study of CD8 T cells in Susac syndrome. Study summary: Clinically active disease was present in 5 or 6 of the sequenced Susac syndrome patients. Roughly eight of these patients were in remission.

Study results and caveats: By the study's own acknowledgment, its TCR sequencing and HLA analysis included relatively few individuals.

This clonotype was sampled from a human donor with Susac syndrome. Sequencing input: CD8+ T cells from PBMCs.

CDR3 loop: CASSLGTGPEAFF. The CDR3 DNA reads TGTGCCAGCAGCTTGGGGACAGGGCCTGAAGCTTTCTTT. The chain recombines TRBV5-6 with TRBJ1-1, with TRBD1 matching over 8 bases. CDR1 and CDR2 from the germline V gene are SGHDT and YYEEEE. The CDR3 has 13 amino acids. The ends lost 0 bases at V and 6 bases at J; junction bases unmatched: 1.